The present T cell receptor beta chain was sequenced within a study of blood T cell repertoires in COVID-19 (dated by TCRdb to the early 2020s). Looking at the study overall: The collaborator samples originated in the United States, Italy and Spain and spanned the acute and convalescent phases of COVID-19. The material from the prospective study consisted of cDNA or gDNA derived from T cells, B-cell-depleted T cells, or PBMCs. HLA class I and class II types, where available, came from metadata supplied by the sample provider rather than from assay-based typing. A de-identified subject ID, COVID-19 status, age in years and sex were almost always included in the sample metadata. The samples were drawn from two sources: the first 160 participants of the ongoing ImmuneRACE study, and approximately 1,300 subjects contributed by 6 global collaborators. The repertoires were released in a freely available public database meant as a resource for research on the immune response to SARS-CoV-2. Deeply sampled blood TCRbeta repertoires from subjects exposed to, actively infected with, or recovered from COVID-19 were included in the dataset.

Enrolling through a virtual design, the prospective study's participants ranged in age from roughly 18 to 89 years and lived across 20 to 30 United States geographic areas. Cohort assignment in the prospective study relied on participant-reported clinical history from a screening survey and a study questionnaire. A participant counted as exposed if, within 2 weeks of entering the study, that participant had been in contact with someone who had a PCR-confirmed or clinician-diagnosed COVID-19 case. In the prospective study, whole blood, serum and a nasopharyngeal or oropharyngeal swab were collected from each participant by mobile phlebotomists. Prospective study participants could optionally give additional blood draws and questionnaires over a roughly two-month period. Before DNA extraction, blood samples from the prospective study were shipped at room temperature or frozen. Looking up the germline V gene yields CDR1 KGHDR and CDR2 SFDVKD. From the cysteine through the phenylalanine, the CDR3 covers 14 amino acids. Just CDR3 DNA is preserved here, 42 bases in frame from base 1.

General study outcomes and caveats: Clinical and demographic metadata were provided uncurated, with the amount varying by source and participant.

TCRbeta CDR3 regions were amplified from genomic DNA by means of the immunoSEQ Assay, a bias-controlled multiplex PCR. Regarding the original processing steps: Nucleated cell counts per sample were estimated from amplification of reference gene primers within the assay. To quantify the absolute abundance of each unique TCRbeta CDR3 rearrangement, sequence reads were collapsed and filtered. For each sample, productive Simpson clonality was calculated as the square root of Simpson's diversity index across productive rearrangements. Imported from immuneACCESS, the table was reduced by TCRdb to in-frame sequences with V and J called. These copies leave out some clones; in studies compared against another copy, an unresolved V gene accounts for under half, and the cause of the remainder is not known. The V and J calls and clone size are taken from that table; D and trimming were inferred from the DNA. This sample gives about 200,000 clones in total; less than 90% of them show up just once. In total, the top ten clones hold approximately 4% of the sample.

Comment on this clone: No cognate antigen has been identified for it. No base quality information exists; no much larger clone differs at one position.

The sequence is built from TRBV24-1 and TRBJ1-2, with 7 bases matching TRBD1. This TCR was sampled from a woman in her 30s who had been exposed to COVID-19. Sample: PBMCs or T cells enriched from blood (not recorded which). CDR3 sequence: CTESGRGANYGYTF. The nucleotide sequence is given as TGTACCGAATCGGGCAGGGGGGCTAACTATGGCTACACCTTC.